What follows describes a single TCR beta chain. At one boundary the junction diverges from the germline segment, which might be a read error. Synthesis of TCR beta cDNA was carried out from approximately 500 ng total RNA with a constant-region primer. Three rounds of nested multiplex PCR with slightly modified ARM-PCR produced TCR beta libraries. It was with TRBV1-TRBV30 forward primers and a C-beta reverse primer that the first two PCR rounds were run, at around 9 cycles each. TCRdb passed the multiplex PCR reads through MiXCR, listing each CDR3 protein once. The table includes 80,000 or so distinct CDR3 sequences, 71% detected once. Co-extraction of both nucleic acids (RNA and DNA) used roughly 18-34 mg of unsorted bulk tissue. The CDR3 has 14 residues. CDR1 and CDR2 (germline): SQVTM, ANQGSEA. This entry is derived from a study of tumor-infiltrating lymphocytes in primary liver carcinoma.

Sequencing was carried out using liver tumor tissue from sampling region 4. As to subset: tumor region T4, right-lateral pole. The origin of this receptor is a woman in her sixties with primary liver carcinoma and hepatitis B virus infection. The chain carries TRBV29-1 and TRBJ2-3, with TRBD2 as a possible D gene (6 bases). CDR3 coding DNA: TGCGGCGTCCTACCGGGACTGGGCACAGATACGCAGTATTTT. Its protein is CGVLPGLGTDTQYF.